The 29 T cell receptor beta chains listed next were all sequenced from one sample in a study of identical twins. TCRdb recomputed calls from the 5' RACE reads with MiXCR, one row per CDR3 protein. Of a few hundred thousand distinct CDR3 sequences in the sample, roughly 10% are singletons; the top ten hold under 7.5%. This same sample was also taken into another study, of yellow fever vaccine responses in identical twins.

Sequences were obtained from CD8+ T cells sorted from blood. The receptors shown here come from a woman between 18 and 29 years old in good health.

This clonotype was seen a handful of times. CDR3 sequence: CAWETDRDDEQFF. The CDR3 bases are TGTGCCTGGGAAACGGACAGGGACGATGAGCAGTTCTTC. This chain uses TRBV30 with TRBJ2-1; 8 bases align to TRBD1. Germline CDR1 and CDR2: GTSNPN and SVGIG (reference sequence). Losses at the gene ends were 5 bases for V and 8 bases for J; bases not matched to a gene: 8. The CDR3 extends over 13 amino acids.

The table lists this clonotype with a few counts. The rearrangement links TRBV27 to TRBJ2-7, with 8 positions matching TRBD1. Germline assignment: CDR1 MNHEY and CDR2 SMNVEV (reference sequence). The ends lost 5 bases at V and 3 bases at J; junction bases unmatched: 9. CDR3 length: 15 amino acids. CDR3: CASSIRGPRGYEQYF. CDR3 DNA sequence: TGTGCCAGCAGTATCAGGGGGCCCCGGGGCTACGAGCAGTACTTC.

The J gene is TRBJ2-1, the V gene TRBV7-3; 8 bases line up with TRBD2. V dropped 3 bases and J dropped 6; count of bases not matched to a gene: 7. CDR1 SGHTA and CDR2 FQGTGA come from the germline V gene. The CDR3 is 15 residues long. The CDR3 sequence is CASSLRGGGFNEQFF. Here the CDR3 DNA reads TGTGCCAGCAGCTTGAGGGGCGGGGGGTTCAATGAGCAGTTCTTC.

In this sample, this clonotype turned up many times. V usage is TRBV11-2 and J usage is TRBJ2-7; 10 bases match TRBD2. The CDR3 is 18 residues long. The ends lost 4 bases at V and 3 bases at J; junction bases unmatched: 15. Germline loops: CDR1 SGHAT, CDR2 FQNNGV. The chain's CDR3 is CASSSLGLAGAESYEQYF. The DNA of the CDR3 is TGTGCCAGCAGCTCCCTTGGCCTAGCGGGAGCCGAAAGCTACGAGCAGTACTTC.

This chain joins TRBV2 and TRBJ2-7; 10 positions match TRBD2. The CDR3 is 13 residues long. The junction had 6 bases not matched to a gene; V was cut back by 6 bases and J by 7 bases. The germline V gene has CDR1 SNHLY and CDR2 FYNNEI. CDR3 in amino acids: CASRSGGAPEQYF. The CDR3 region has the DNA TGTGCCAGCAGGAGCGGGGGGGCGCCAGAGCAGTACTTC.

V gene TRBV4-3 combines with J gene TRBJ2-1, with TRBD2 matching over 9 bases. Per germline, CDR1 LGHNA and CDR2 YSLEER. CDR3 length: 16 residues. The V gene end was trimmed by 1 base and the J gene end by 4 bases; junction bases not matched to a gene: 5. The CDR3 region is CASSQGPGLAYNEQFF. In DNA form, the CDR3 reads TGCGCCAGCAGCCAAGGTCCCGGACTAGCGTACAATGAGCAGTTCTTC.

This clonotype was recorded a few times. The chain combines TRBV15 with TRBJ1-5; the D gene is possibly TRBD1 (5 bases). Trimming removed 8 bases from V and 1 base from J, with 12 bases in between. The germline V gene encodes CDR1 LNHNV and CDR2 YYDKDF (reference sequence). The CDR3 runs 14 residues. The CDR3 DNA sequence: TGTGCCACCGGCAAGACAGCCAGCAATCAGCCCCAGCATTTT. Encoded protein: CATGKTASNQPQHF.

This clonotype was seen many times. CDR3 nucleotides: TGTGCCAGCACCACCGGGCTGCAGAACACTGAAGCTTTCTTT. Translation gives CASTTGLQNTEAFF. V is TRBV12-3 or TRBV12-4 and J is TRBJ1-1; D is unresolved. The CDR3 has 14 amino acids. V was clipped by 7 bases and J by 1 base, with 13 bases between them.

The rearrangement uses TRBV6-2 or TRBV6-3 and TRBJ2-2; 11 bases align to TRBD1. The trim removed 2 bases at V and 2 bases at J, leaving 7 bases unmatched. The CDR3 runs 18 residues. Germline CDR1 reads MNHEY; CDR2 reads SVGEGT. The DNA of the CDR3 is TGTGCCAGCAGTTACGCGGGACAGGGGGGCATCAACACCGGGGAGCTGTTTTTT. Translating it yields CASSYAGQGGINTGELFF.

This clonotype has a handful of counts. The chain combines TRBV4-3 with TRBJ2-7, with D possibly called TRBD1 or TRBD2 (5 bases each). V was shortened by 0 bases and J by 3 bases, with 12 bases between the two germline ends. The CDR3 has 15 amino acids. Germline V gives CDR1 LGHNA, CDR2 YSLEER. The CDR3 protein is CASSQDRGDNYEQYF. CDR3 bases: TGCGCCAGCAGCCAAGATCGGGGCGACAACTACGAGCAGTACTTC.

The chain combines TRBV15 with TRBJ2-1, with 11 bases lining up with TRBD2. This CDR3 is 15 amino acids long. Looked up from germline, CDR1 is LNHNV and CDR2 is YYDKDF (reference sequence). Losses at the gene ends were 5 bases for V and 4 bases for J; bases not matched to a gene: 4. CDR3 region: CATSGGTSGYNEQFF. The DNA of the CDR3 is TGTGCCACCAGCGGCGGGACTAGCGGTTACAATGAGCAGTTCTTC.

This clonotype has a handful of counts. The rearrangement joins TRBV28 to TRBJ2-1; D perhaps matches TRBD1 (5 bases). The CDR3 extends over 14 amino acids. V was cut by 6 bases and J by 5 bases, with 14 bases left in between. Germline V gene lookup returns CDR1 MDHEN and CDR2 SYDVKM. The CDR3 reads CASSLFDSDNEQFF. The DNA for the CDR3 is TGTGCCAGCAGCCTCTTCGACAGCGACAATGAGCAGTTCTTC.

This clonotype was recorded many times. The chain uses TRBV20-1 and TRBJ1-1; D unclear. Germline CDR1 reads DFQATT; CDR2 reads SNEGSKA (reference sequence). CDR3 length: 14 amino acids. V shed 0 bases and J shed 0 bases, with 8 bases lying between them. In nucleotides, the CDR3 is TGCAGTGCTAGAGATCTCCGTTTGAACACTGAAGCTTTCTTT. Translating gives CSARDLRLNTEAFF.

This sequence joins TRBV27 and TRBJ1-2; a possible D gene is TRBD1 (6 bases). The CDR3 length is 13 residues. Deletions cut 5 bases from V and 6 bases from J, with 13 bases between. CDR1 and CDR2 (germline): MNHEY, SMNVEV (reference sequence). CDR3 sequence reads: CASSENRVDGYTF. As DNA, the CDR3 is TGTGCCAGCAGTGAGAACAGGGTTGATGGCTACACCTTC.

This clonotype has just a few counts. The chain employs TRBV30 and TRBJ2-2; D gene ambiguous. The CDR3 is 13 residues long. Per germline, CDR1 GTSNPN and CDR2 SVGIG (reference sequence). Between the trimmed V and J ends, which lost 4 bases and 1 base, there was a span of 7 bases. The CDR3 is CAWNHMNTGELFF. CDR3 bases: TGTGCCTGGAATCATATGAACACCGGGGAGCTGTTTTTT.

For the CDR3, the DNA is TGCGCCAGCAGCTTGGGTCTAGCGGGCTTTAACAATGAGCAGTTCTTC. Its protein is CASSLGLAGFNNEQFF. The chain uses TRBV5-1 and TRBJ2-1, with TRBD2 identical over 8 bases. CDR3 size: 16 residues. The trim removed 0 bases at V and 5 bases at J, leaving 7 bases unmatched. The germline CDR1 and CDR2 sequences are SGHRS and YFSETQ.

This clonotype was counted ten times or more. The chain links TRBV7-9 to TRBJ1-2, with 7 bases identical to TRBD1. The germline gives CDR1 SEHNR, CDR2 FQNEAQ (reference sequence). The ends lost 5 bases at V and 4 bases at J; junction bases unmatched: 13. The CDR3 is 16 amino acids. The CDR3 region has the DNA TGTGCCAGCAGCGCACCGACAGGGATTAACGTCTATGGCTACACCTTC. Its protein is CASSAPTGINVYGYTF.

Only a few counts were recorded for this clonotype. V gene TRBV30 combines with J gene TRBJ1-4; 8 bases match TRBD1. V trimming: 4 bases; J trimming: 6 bases; junction bases outside the gene matches: 7. CDR3 length: 14 residues. The germline V gene encodes CDR1 GTSNPN and CDR2 SVGIG (reference sequence). This chain's CDR3 is CAWTGGDFDEKLFF. DNA for the CDR3: TGTGCCTGGACAGGGGGCGACTTTGATGAAAAACTGTTTTTT. The full variable domain, its missing parts supplied by reference TRBV30 and TRBJ1-4, is SQTIHQWPATLVQPVGSPLSLECTVEGTSNPNLYWYRQAAGRGLQLLFYSVGIGQISSEVPQNLSASRPQDRQFILSSKKLLLSDSGFYLCAWTGGDFDEKLFFGSGTQLSVL.

The chain has TRBV10-2 and TRBJ1-6, with 7 bases lining up with TRBD1. V shed 4 bases and J 10 bases; nucleotides not matched to a gene: 7. The CDR3 contains 14 residues. Germline V CDR1 and CDR2: WSHSY, SAAADI. The CDR3 DNA reads as TGCGCCAGCAGTGGACAGGGTGAGAGCTCACCCCTCCACTTT. This sequence encodes CASSGQGESSPLHF.

There are many counts of this clonotype. The chain recombines TRBV15 with TRBJ2-7, with unresolved D. The V end lost 4 bases, the J end lost 0 bases, and 13 bases lay between the germline ends. Looked up from germline, CDR1 is LNHNV and CDR2 is YYDKDF (reference sequence). The CDR3 length is 15 residues. Here the CDR3 DNA reads TGTGCCACCAGCAATGCAGCCCAGATCTCCTACGAGCAGTACTTC. Its translation: CATSNAAQISYEQYF.

There are a few counts of this clonotype. V is TRBV19 and J is TRBJ2-1; D is uncertain. Trimming pared 6 bases from V and 10 bases from J, leaving 10 bases between. This CDR3 region has 11 residues. The V gene's germline CDR1 is LNHDA and CDR2 SQIVND (reference sequence). CDR3 sequence reads: CASRVEAEQFF. The CDR3 region has the DNA TGTGCCAGTAGAGTCGAGGCGGAGCAGTTCTTC.

The sample holds many counts of this clonotype. The CDR3 here is CASRDRGPYEQYF. DNA of the CDR3: TGTGCCAGCCGGGACAGGGGGCCTTACGAGCAGTACTTC. The genes are TRBV2 and TRBJ2-7; 12 bases are a match to TRBD1. This CDR3 is 13 amino acids long. CDR1 and CDR2 (germline): SNHLY, FYNNEI. Trimming at V came to 8 bases and at J to 4 bases, leaving 3 bases not matched to a gene.

In its sample, this clonotype was seen a few times. The V gene is TRBV5-6, the J gene TRBJ2-7; tentative D call: TRBD2 (6 bases). The CDR3 consists of 13 residues. Germline V lookup: CDR1 SGHDT, CDR2 YYEEEE. V lost 2 bases and J 3 bases, leaving 9 bases between the germline ends. CDR3 sequence (DNA): TGTGCCAGCAGCTTCCGGGAGTTCTACGAGCAGTACTTC. It encodes CASSFREFYEQYF.

The chain employs TRBV2 and TRBJ1-2, with D tentatively TRBD1 (5 bases). This CDR3 is built from 14 residues. V was shortened by 5 bases and J by 5 bases, with 15 bases between the two germline ends. The germline CDR1 and CDR2 sequences are SNHLY and FYNNEI. Written as DNA, the CDR3 is TGTGCCAGCAGTCGAGGCGACAGAGAGTATGGCTACACCTTC. Translating it yields CASSRGDREYGYTF.

This clonotype turned up a few times. The DNA for the CDR3 is TGCGCCAGCGGCCCTGGACAAGATGGGAACTATGGCTACACCTTC. Translating it yields CASGPGQDGNYGYTF. The genes are TRBV4-1 and TRBJ1-2; perhaps TRBD1 as D (5 bases). Germline loops: CDR1 MGHRA, CDR2 YSYEKL. V lost 8 bases and J 2 bases, leaving 18 bases between the germline ends. The CDR3 has 15 amino acids.

The genes are TRBV12-3 or TRBV12-4 and TRBJ2-1; D is unclear. This CDR3 contains 14 residues. The V and J ends lost 3 bases and 7 bases respectively, with 13 bases between them. This chain's CDR3 is CASSLSGPWNEQFF. CDR3 DNA sequence: TGTGCCAGCAGTTTGTCAGGACCCTGGAATGAGCAGTTCTTC.

In its sample, this clonotype was seen many times. The J gene is TRBJ2-1, the V gene TRBV12-3 or TRBV12-4; D is perhaps TRBD2 (5 bases). V was shortened by 4 bases and J by 10 bases, with 5 bases between the two germline ends. This CDR3 is built from 10 residues. DNA of the CDR3: TGTGCCAGCAGTTCGGGGGAGCAGTTCTTC. This codes for CASSSGEQFF.

This clonotype was observed many times. The rearrangement links TRBV14 to TRBJ1-6; 9 bases align to TRBD1. V was pared by 4 bases and J by 6 bases, with 7 bases of the junction left unmatched. CDR1 SGHDN and CDR2 FVKESK come from the germline V gene. This CDR3 has 16 amino acids. The CDR3 reads CASSPRGQGINSPLHF. The CDR3 region has the DNA TGTGCCAGCAGCCCCCGGGGACAGGGTATTAATTCACCCCTCCACTTT.

This clonotype turned up a few times. The chain carries TRBV6-1 and TRBJ2-7; the D call may be TRBD1 or TRBD2 (5 bases each). V dropped 9 bases and J dropped 0 bases, with 18 bases sitting between them. This CDR3 spans 15 amino acids. Germline V CDR1 and CDR2: MNHNS, SASEGT. CDR3 amino acids: CASKIQDGASYEQYF. In DNA form, the CDR3 reads TGTGCCAGTAAGATACAAGACGGGGCCTCCTACGAGCAGTACTTC.